This record covers a single T cell receptor (beta chain). Its target is unknown. The study ran its PCR with 60 Vbeta and 13 Jbeta primers. TCRdb's copy holds only in-frame clones and misses some; the assay was immunoSEQ multiplex PCR. The table lists 110,000 or so clones, about 72% of them singletons. In germline, CDR1 is SGDLS, CDR2 YYNGEE. The ends lost 4 bases at V and 3 bases at J; junction bases unmatched: 5. The CDR3 is 15 amino acids. This record belongs to a study of cytomegalovirus exposure and HLA in healthy donors. Background on the study: A prior analysis found about 120 million unique TCR beta sequences from roughly 180 million T cells.

General study findings and limits: Within the data, a cluster of highly shared sequence variants was likely a sequencing artifact.

Sequencing was done on a sample of PBMCs. V usage is TRBV9 and J usage is TRBJ2-1; 9 bases map to TRBD2. This sequence was found in a man aged 50 to 60 in good health and CMV-seropositive. For the CDR3, the DNA is TGTGCCAGCAGCCCGCTAGCGGGGAGCTACAATGAGCAGTTCTTC. Its translation is CASSPLAGSYNEQFF.